This T cell receptor beta chain comes out of a study of CD8 T cells in ankylosing spondylitis. Findings of the study overall: Clones tied to disease were said to be significantly enriched in matched ankylosing spondylitis synovial fluid.

A single count supports this clonotype. Its antigen is still unknown. TCRdb processed the 5' RACE reads anew with MiXCR; each CDR3 protein has one entry. The data show more than 30,000 distinct CDR3 sequences, with roughly 12% seen just once and approximately 32% held by the top ten. Trimming took 3 bases from V and 6 from J, leaving 18 bases between them. The length of the CDR3 is 16 residues. The germline V gene encodes CDR1 SGDLS and CDR2 YYNGEE. The chain combines TRBV9 with TRBJ2-2; D not certain. The receptor comes from a male donor with ankylosing spondylitis. Sequencing was performed on synovial fluid, either unsorted or a sorted T cell fraction (not recorded which). Here the CDR3 reads CASSAGPIPYPGELFF. For the CDR3, the DNA is TGTGCCAGCAGCGCTGGACCTATACCATATCCCGGGGAGCTGTTTTTT.